Below, 16 T cell receptor beta chains from the same sample are listed, as sequenced in a study of T cells after yellow fever vaccination. TCRdb analysed the 5' RACE reads with MiXCR anew, one entry per CDR3 protein. The data show approximately 600,000 distinct CDR3 sequences, with more than 9% seen just once and 15% held by the top ten. Sequencing used PBMCs, obtained on the day of the yellow fever booster vaccination. These receptors came from a man in his thirties or forties who received the YFV17D yellow fever vaccine.

This clonotype was recorded many times. The chain recombines TRBV7-2 with TRBJ2-7; the match to TRBD2 covers 8 bases. The CDR3 runs to 15 residues. CDR1 SGHTA and CDR2 FQGNSA come from the germline V gene. After removal of 3 bases from V and 0 bases from J, the junction contained 4 bases not matched to a gene. The CDR3 DNA reads TGTGCCAGCAGCTTGGGCGGGAGGACCTCCTACGAGCAGTACTTC. Amino acid sequence: CASSLGGRTSYEQYF.

This chain joins TRBV4-2 and TRBJ2-1, with D uncertain. There are 14 residues in the CDR3. The germline CDR1 and CDR2 sequences are LGHNA and YNFKEQ. With 5 bases removed from V and 6 bases from J, the gap between germline ends came to 14 bases. The CDR3 DNA sequence: TGTGCCAGCAGCTCGGAAAGCGAGAGCAATGAGCAGTTCTTC. This gives the protein CASSSESESNEQFF.

V is TRBV12-3 or TRBV12-4 and J is TRBJ2-1, with 12 bases that match TRBD2. V lost 2 bases, J lost 7 bases, and 3 bases stayed unmatched. This CDR3 is built from 15 residues. The CDR3 protein is CASSLLAGGTNEQFF. The CDR3 DNA sequence: TGTGCCAGCAGTTTACTAGCGGGAGGGACGAATGAGCAGTTCTTC.

Only a few counts were recorded for this clonotype. The chain links TRBV3-1 to TRBJ2-2, with D maybe TRBD1 (5 bases). CDR1 is LGHDT, CDR2 YNNKEL, per germline (reference sequence). The CDR3 is 14 amino acids. V was pared by 1 base and J by 4 bases, with 7 bases between. CDR3 DNA: TGTGCCAGCAGCCAAGGCAGGGCCACCGGGGAGCTGTTTTTT. It codes for CASSQGRATGELFF.

This clonotype was seen only a few times. The V gene is TRBV5-6, the J gene TRBJ2-5; D uncertain. The germline gives CDR1 SGHDT, CDR2 YYEEEE. There are 15 residues in the CDR3. V was clipped by 1 base and J by 0 bases, with 10 bases between them. The CDR3 nucleotides are TGTGCCAGCAGCTTGCCTGGCAGCCACCAAGAGACCCAGTACTTC. Amino acid sequence: CASSLPGSHQETQYF.

The V gene is TRBV19, the J gene TRBJ2-1; no clear D gene. V was shortened by 1 base and J by 10 bases, with 17 bases between the two germline ends. This CDR3 comprises 15 residues. In germline, CDR1 is LNHDA, CDR2 SQIVND (reference sequence). The CDR3 reads CASSIGGALSGEQFF. Written as DNA, the CDR3 is TGTGCCAGTAGTATAGGAGGCGCGTTGAGTGGGGAGCAGTTCTTC.

The genes are TRBV6-1 and TRBJ2-7; TRBD1 might be the D (5 bases). CDR1 is MNHNS and CDR2 is SASEGT in the germline V gene. Trimming left V 10 bases short and J 12 bases short, with 19 bases between. The CDR3 totals 11 residues. CDR3 protein: CATSDTLVRYF. The CDR3 DNA reads TGTGCCACTTCGGACACCCTCGTGAGGTACTTC.

The sample holds a few counts of this clonotype. The gene calls are TRBV5-1 and TRBJ2-2, with D unclear. Germline V gene sequence: CDR1 SGHRS, CDR2 YFSETQ. Trimming left V 4 bases short and J 0 bases short, with 7 bases between. CDR3 size: 14 residues. CDR3 DNA sequence: TGCGCCAGCAGCCCGGTCGCGAACACCGGGGAGCTGTTTTTT. Its translation: CASSPVANTGELFF.

The chain carries TRBV21-1 and TRBJ2-1; the DNA was not used to check the table's D call, TRBD1. TRBV21-1 counts as a pseudogene. CDR3 length: 16 amino acids. The CDR3 nucleotides read TGTGCCAGCAGCATCAAATGTGGGACAGTTAACAATGAGCAGTTCTTC. Amino acids: CASSIKCGTVNNEQFF.

The V call is TRBV5-1, the J call TRBJ2-3; perhaps D is TRBD1 or TRBD2 (5 bases each). Germline V gives CDR1 SGHRS, CDR2 YFSETQ. Trimming shortened V by 4 bases and J by 4 bases, and 13 bases separated the two germline ends. The CDR3 has 14 residues. DNA for the CDR3: TGCGCCAGCAGCCCTGAGGGGCGCTCAGATACGCAGTATTTT. This codes for CASSPEGRSDTQYF.

This clonotype was observed a few times. The rearrangement links TRBV20-1 to TRBJ2-7; 7 bases are shared with TRBD2. The J segment lost 7 bases and the V segment lost 3 bases, leaving 12 bases of the junction unmatched. Looked up from germline, CDR1 is DFQATT and CDR2 is SNEGSKA (reference sequence). The CDR3 length is 14 residues. The CDR3 DNA reads as TGCAGTGCTAGTGCGCTAGCGGCCAGCTGGGAGCAGTACTTC. It is translated as CSASALAASWEQYF.

The chain recombines TRBV29-1 with TRBJ2-1, with a weak D call TRBD2 (6 bases). There are 14 residues in the CDR3. The ends were cut back, 3 bases at V and 2 bases at J, with 11 bases in the middle. Germline V CDR1 and CDR2: SQVTM, ANQGSEA. The CDR3 coding sequence is TGCAGCGTTGACTCGCGGGAAACCTACAATGAGCAGTTCTTC. Amino acids: CSVDSRETYNEQFF.

The sample holds a few counts of this clonotype. The chain has TRBV7-2 and TRBJ2-3; 13 bases align to TRBD2. Losses at the gene ends were 5 bases for V and 4 bases for J; bases not matched to a gene: 3. The V gene's germline CDR1 is SGHTA and CDR2 FQGNSA. CDR3 length: 15 residues. The CDR3 nucleotides are TGTGCCAGCAGCCCCGGGACTAGCGGGGCAGATACGCAGTATTTT. Its translation is CASSPGTSGADTQYF. Together with reference TRBV7-2 and TRBJ2-3, the CDR3 gives the full variable domain: GAGVSQSPSNKVTEKGKDVELRCDPISGHTALYWYRQSLGQGLEFLIYFQGNSAPDKSGLPSDRFSAERTGGSVSTLTIQRTQQEDSAVYLCASSPGTSGADTQYFGPGTRLTVL.

In this sample, this clonotype turned up a few times. The chain couples TRBV6-1 to TRBJ2-1, with D uncertain. Trimming took 8 bases from V and 4 from J, leaving 9 bases between them. The CDR3 spans 12 residues. The germline gives CDR1 MNHNS, CDR2 SASEGT. DNA for the CDR3: TGTGCCAGCTGGGTGGGATACAATGAGCAGTTCTTC. Its translation is CASWVGYNEQFF.

A few counts support this clonotype. This chain connects TRBV7-9 to TRBJ2-5; D perhaps matches TRBD2 (5 bases). The CDR3 has 13 residues. The germline V and J ends were trimmed by 7 bases and 6 bases, with 15 bases remaining between them. The germline gives CDR1 SEHNR, CDR2 FQNEAQ (reference sequence). In DNA, the CDR3 is TGTGCCAGCACCCTCGGAAGCGGACAGACCCAGTACTTC. Translation: CASTLGSGQTQYF. The variable domain in full, with the rest retrieved from reference TRBV7-9 and TRBJ2-5, is DTGVSQNPRHKITKRGQNVTFRCDPISEHNRLYWYRQTLGQGPEFLTYFQNEAQLEKSRLLSDRFSAERPKGSFSTLEIQRTEQGDSAMYLCASTLGSGQTQYFGPGTRLLVL.

This clonotype was seen many times. The chain couples TRBV20-1 to TRBJ1-2, with D tentatively TRBD1 (6 bases). CDR1 is DFQATT, CDR2 SNEGSKA, per germline (reference sequence). There are 14 residues in the CDR3. The germline V and J ends were trimmed by 6 bases and 6 bases, with 20 bases remaining between them. The CDR3 bases are TGCAGTGCGTTCGCGGGGGCGAGTACTAATGGCTACACCTTC. Translated: CSAFAGASTNGYTF.